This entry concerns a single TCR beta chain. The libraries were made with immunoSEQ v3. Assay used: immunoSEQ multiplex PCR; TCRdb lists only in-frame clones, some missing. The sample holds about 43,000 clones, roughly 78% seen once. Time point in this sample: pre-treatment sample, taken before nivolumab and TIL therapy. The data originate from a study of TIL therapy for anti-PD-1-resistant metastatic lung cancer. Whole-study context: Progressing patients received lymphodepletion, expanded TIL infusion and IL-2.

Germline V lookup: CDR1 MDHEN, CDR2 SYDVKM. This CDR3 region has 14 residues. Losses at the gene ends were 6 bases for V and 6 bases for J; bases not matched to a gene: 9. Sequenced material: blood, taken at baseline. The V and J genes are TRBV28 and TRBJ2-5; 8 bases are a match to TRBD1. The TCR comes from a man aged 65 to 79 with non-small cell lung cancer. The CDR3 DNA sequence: TGTGCCAGCAGGACAACCGGACAGGGTCAGACCCAGTACTTC. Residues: CASRTTGQGQTQYF.